These T cell receptor beta chains were read from a single sample in a study of T-cell reconstitution after alpha-beta-depleted transplantation in children. Each CDR3 protein gets one entry after TCRdb re-called the PCR reads with MiXCR. The table has nearly 400,000 distinct CDR3 sequences, 20% seen once. The sequences come from PBMCs from the stem cell graft donor, collected from the stem cell graft. The receptors derive from a human donor who donated a stem cell graft to a child with acute myeloid leukemia. The CDR3 runs from the conserved cysteine through the conserved F or W. D genes are given only for firm matches. Part of the rows lack a size; the others show once, few, many or a class for expanded clones.

j_gene	d_gene	v_gene	abundance	CDR3aa	CDR3nt
TRBJ2-5	NA	TRBV29-1	NA	CSVGGVLLDTQYF	TGCAGCGTTGGGGGAGTTTTATTGGACACCCAGTACTTC
TRBJ2-3	NA	TRBV28	few	CASGRADTQYF	TGTGCCAGCGGGAGAGCAGATACGCAGTATTTT
TRBJ2-2	TRBD2	TRBV29-1	NA	CSVETSGSLTGELFF	TGCAGCGTCGAGACTAGCGGGAGCCTGACCGGGGAGCTGTTTTTT
TRBJ1-4	NA	TRBV2	NA	CASKPGPEKLFF	TGTGCCAGCAAGCCAGGACCTGAAAAACTGTTTTTT
TRBJ2-3	NA	TRBV6-4	NA	CASSGSSGFGTDTQYF	TGTGCCAGCAGTGGTTCTTCGGGATTCGGCACAGATACGCAGTATTTT
TRBJ1-2	NA	TRBV6-5	few	CASSYSGSRGYTF	TGTGCCAGCAGTTACTCGGGGAGTCGGGGCTACACCTTC
TRBJ2-7	NA	TRBV12-3/TRBV12-4	few	CATSKGFAYEQYF	TGTGCCACCTCTAAGGGCTTCGCCTACGAGCAGTACTTC
TRBJ2-7	TRBD2	TRBV24-1	NA	CATSGKTSGSRGSSYEQYF	TGTGCCACCAGTGGAAAAACTAGCGGGAGTAGGGGAAGCTCCTACGAGCAGTACTTC
TRBJ2-3	TRBD2	TRBV12-3/TRBV12-4	few	CASSGGLALSTDTQYF	TGTGCCAGCAGCGGTGGACTAGCCCTTAGCACAGATACGCAGTATTTT
TRBJ2-1	TRBD2	TRBV20-1	few	CSARVGSGSGYNEQFF	TGCAGTGCTAGAGTTGGAAGCGGGAGTGGGTACAATGAGCAGTTCTTC
TRBJ2-7	TRBD2	TRBV20-1	NA	CSANSGSTYEQYF	TGCAGTGCCAATAGCGGGTCTACCTACGAGCAGTACTTC
TRBJ2-2	NA	TRBV12-3/TRBV12-4	NA	CASSFLGGTNTGELFF	TGTGCCAGCAGTTTTCTTGGGGGCACTAACACCGGGGAGCTGTTTTTT
TRBJ1-3	NA	TRBV12-3/TRBV12-4	NA	CASSLGAGGNTIYF	TGTGCCAGCAGTTTAGGAGCCGGGGGAAACACCATATATTTT
TRBJ2-3	TRBD1	TRBV5-5	few	CASSQDRATQYF	TGTGCCAGCAGCCAGGACAGGGCTACGCAGTATTTT
TRBJ2-7	NA	TRBV7-9	NA	CASSLEQGHEQYF	TGTGCCAGCAGCTTAGAGCAGGGCCACGAGCAGTACTTC
TRBJ2-1	NA	TRBV10-1	NA	CASSPSGFPYNEQFF	TGCGCCAGCAGTCCGAGCGGGTTCCCTTACAATGAGCAGTTCTTC
TRBJ2-7	NA	TRBV28	many	CASGRDPYEQYF	TGTGCCAGCGGACGGGATCCCTACGAGCAGTACTTC
TRBJ2-7	NA	TRBV12-3/TRBV12-4	NA	CASSPDFSYEQYF	TGTGCCAGCAGCCCTGACTTTTCCTACGAGCAGTACTTC
TRBJ2-1	TRBD2	TRBV12-3/TRBV12-4	NA	CASKRGRGYNEQFF	TGTGCCAGCAAGCGCGGGAGGGGATACAATGAGCAGTTCTTC
TRBJ1-1	TRBD1	TRBV7-2	NA	CASSLYRGLTEAFF	TGTGCCAGCAGCTTATACAGGGGGCTCACTGAAGCTTTCTTT
TRBJ2-3	NA	TRBV5-1	NA	CASSPESDTQYF	TGCGCCAGCAGCCCGGAGTCAGATACGCAGTATTTT
TRBJ2-6	NA	TRBV29-1	NA	CSVGLGGTGANVLTF	TGCAGCGTCGGACTGGGGGGCACTGGGGCCAACGTCCTGACTTTC
TRBJ2-7	NA	TRBV9	few	CASSVEAGRSYEQYF	TGTGCCAGCAGCGTAGAGGCGGGACGATCCTACGAGCAGTACTTC
TRBJ2-1	TRBD2	TRBV12-3/TRBV12-4	NA	CASSLGTSGVDEQFF	TGTGCCAGCAGTTTAGGGACTAGCGGGGTAGATGAGCAGTTCTTC
TRBJ1-1	NA	TRBV29-1	NA	CSVAGVVNTEPFF	TGCAGCGTTGCGGGCGTGGTAAACACTGAACCTTTCTTT
TRBJ1-5	TRBD1	TRBV7-9	NA	CASSLGDRGNQPQHF	TGTGCCAGCAGCTTAGGGGACAGGGGCAATCAGCCCCAGCATTTT
TRBJ1-1	NA	TRBV5-1	NA	CASSIAGANTEAFF	TGCGCCAGCAGCATCGCCGGGGCGAACACTGAAGCTTTCTTT
TRBJ2-2	TRBD2	TRBV15	few	CATSGRADTGELFF	TGTGCCACCAGCGGGAGGGCGGACACCGGGGAGCTGTTTTTT
TRBJ2-5	TRBD1	TRBV7-3	many	CASSPTGTGRETQYF	TGTGCCAGCAGCCCTACGGGGACAGGGAGAGAGACCCAGTACTTC
TRBJ2-1	NA	TRBV5-1	NA	CASSLEQVNEQFF	TGCGCCAGCAGCTTGGAACAGGTCAATGAGCAGTTCTTC
TRBJ1-5	NA	TRBV5-1	few	CASSSLGGDQPQHF	TGCGCCAGCAGCTCATTGGGGGGAGATCAGCCCCAGCATTTT
TRBJ2-5	NA	TRBV25-1	few	CASSESGGETQYF	TGTGCCAGCAGTGAATCCGGCGGGGAGACCCAGTACTTC
TRBJ1-1	NA	TRBV20-1	NA	CSARDAGPGAFF	TGCAGTGCTAGAGATGCAGGACCAGGAGCTTTCTTT
TRBJ2-2	NA	TRBV20-1	NA	CSASSRKNTGELFF	TGCAGTGCTAGCTCCCGAAAGAACACCGGGGAGCTGTTTTTT
TRBJ2-1	NA	TRBV12-3/TRBV12-4	NA	CASSAGTLPPYNEQFF	TGTGCCAGCAGTGCCGGGACACTTCCTCCCTACAATGAGCAGTTCTTC
TRBJ2-3	NA	TRBV7-2	NA	CASSFRGRVPDTQYF	TGTGCCAGCAGCTTTCGTGGCAGGGTTCCAGATACGCAGTATTTT
TRBJ2-5	TRBD2	TRBV15	NA	CATGLAGNQETQYF	TGTGCCACCGGACTAGCGGGGAATCAAGAGACCCAGTACTTC
TRBJ2-1	TRBD2	TRBV12-3/TRBV12-4	NA	CASSLAGGPLNEQFF	TGTGCCAGCAGTTTAGCGGGAGGGCCATTGAATGAGCAGTTCTTC
TRBJ1-5	TRBD1	TRBV24-1	NA	CATSDGNRGLNQPQHF	TGTGCCACCAGTGATGGTAACAGGGGATTAAATCAGCCCCAGCATTTT
TRBJ1-3	NA	TRBV5-5	NA	CASINGPGGNTIYF	TGTGCCAGCATCAACGGCCCAGGGGGAAACACCATATATTTT
TRBJ2-7	NA	TRBV20-1	NA	CSARDPRGATYEQYF	TGCAGTGCTAGAGATCCCCGGGGGGCAACTTACGAGCAGTACTTC
TRBJ1-3	TRBD1	TRBV29-1	NA	CSGSEAGGTPEGNTIYF	TGCAGCGGCTCGGAGGCAGGGGGCACTCCGGAAGGAAACACCATATATTTT
TRBJ1-4	NA	TRBV7-3	NA	CASSKDPGEKLFF	TGTGCCAGCAGCAAAGACCCGGGAGAAAAACTGTTTTTT
TRBJ1-3	NA	TRBV5-6	NA	CASSLAGHYSGNTIYF	TGTGCCAGCAGCTTGGCCGGTCATTACTCTGGAAACACCATATATTTT
TRBJ1-2	TRBD1	TRBV28	NA	CATFDRANYGYTF	TGTGCCACCTTTGACAGGGCTAACTATGGCTACACCTTC